The next 23 T cell receptor beta chains were all read from a single sample in a study of technical replicates of blood from a few donors. The assay was immunoSEQ multiplex PCR, and TCRdb's table has in-frame clones only and misses some. The table records under 55,000 clones, about 96% of them present only once. Specimen: T cells isolated from PBMCs. Receptors were obtained from a human donor in good health.

The chain joins TRBV4-1 to TRBJ1-5; 7 bases fit TRBD1. The CDR3 runs 19 residues. The junction had 12 bases not matched to a gene; V was cut back by 1 base and J by 0 bases. Germline V lookup: CDR1 MGHRA, CDR2 YSYEKL. The CDR3, as DNA: TGCGCCAGCAGCCAAGGTCATGATGGGGGACAGCATAGCAATCAGCCCCAGCATTTT. It encodes CASSQGHDGGQHSNQPQHF.

The chain recombines TRBV4-3 with TRBJ2-3; the match to TRBD2 covers 9 bases. This CDR3 spans 18 amino acids. Germline CDR1 LGHNA, CDR2 YSLEER. After removal of 0 bases from V and 4 bases from J, the junction contained 11 bases not matched to a gene. CDR3 nucleotide sequence: TGCGCCAGCAGCCAAGATAGTAGCGGGAGTTCTTATGCAGATACGCAGTATTTT. Its translation: CASSQDSSGSSYADTQYF.

The rearrangement links TRBV30 to TRBJ2-5; 11 bases map to TRBD2. CDR3 length: 18 residues. Germline V gene data show CDR1 as GTSNPN and CDR2 as SVGIG (reference sequence). The junction had 14 bases not matched to a gene; V was cut back by 0 bases and J by 5 bases. CDR3: CAWSVLVAGGLASETQYF. The CDR3 nucleotides read TGTGCCTGGAGTGTACTAGTAGCGGGAGGGCTTGCGAGTGAGACCCAGTACTTC. The whole variable domain, remainder taken from reference TRBV30 and TRBJ2-5, is SQTIHQWPATLVQPVGSPLSLECTVEGTSNPNLYWYRQAAGRGLQLLFYSVGIGQISSEVPQNLSASRPQDRQFILSSKKLLLSDSGFYLCAWSVLVAGGLASETQYFGPGTRLLVL.

V and J are TRBV19 and TRBJ2-3; tentative D call: TRBD2 (5 bases). Trimming cost V 8 bases and J 1 base, with 13 bases left between them. There are 14 residues in the CDR3. The germline gives CDR1 LNHDA, CDR2 SQIVND (reference sequence). The DNA of the CDR3 is TGTGCCAGTCGCCGGGATCCAGGCACAGATACGCAGTATTTT. This sequence encodes CASRRDPGTDTQYF.

The chain has TRBV5-8 and TRBJ1-2, with 8 bases identical to TRBD1. Germline CDR1 SGHTS, CDR2 YDEGEE. After removal of 4 bases from V and 1 base from J, the junction contained 6 bases not matched to a gene. CDR3 length: 15 amino acids. The chain's CDR3 is CASSVPGGDNYGYTF. The CDR3 DNA is TGTGCCAGCAGCGTTCCAGGGGGCGATAACTATGGCTACACCTTC. The variable domain in full, with the rest retrieved from reference TRBV5-8 and TRBJ1-2, is EAGVTQSPTHLIKTRGQQATLRCSPISGHTSVYWYQQALGLGLQFLLWYDEGEERNRGNFPPRFSGRQFPNYSSELNVNALELEDSALYLCASSVPGGDNYGYTFGSGTRLTVV.

CDR3 protein: CAISQGQGSGSNQPQHF. The CDR3 DNA reads TGTGCCATCAGTCAGGGACAGGGAAGTGGGAGCAATCAGCCCCAGCATTTT. The chain is built from TRBV10-3 and TRBJ1-5; the match to TRBD1 covers 9 bases. Germline V gene lookup returns CDR1 ENHRY and CDR2 SYGVKD. J gave up 1 base and V 5 bases, and 9 bases lay outside the gene matches. The CDR3 totals 17 residues.

V is TRBV4-2 and J is TRBJ1-2, with 8 bases that match TRBD1. Trimming cost V 3 bases and J 3 bases; bases outside gene matches: 6. The CDR3 runs 15 residues. The V gene's germline CDR1 is LGHNA and CDR2 YNFKEQ. The CDR3 sequence is CASSHAGTGYYGYTF. The CDR3 DNA reads TGTGCCAGCAGCCATGCCGGGACAGGCTACTATGGCTACACCTTC.

This sequence joins TRBV19 and TRBJ2-3, with 11 bases identical to TRBD1. V lost 6 bases to trimming and J lost 3 bases; unmatched junction nucleotides: 5. The CDR3 runs 15 residues. The germline V gene encodes CDR1 LNHDA and CDR2 SQIVND (reference sequence). CDR3 residues: CASRIGQGATDTQYF. DNA for the CDR3: TGTGCCAGTAGGATCGGACAGGGGGCTACAGATACGCAGTATTTT.

CDR3 in amino acids: CASSLQGGPYEQYF. CDR3 bases: TGTGCCAGCAGCTTACAAGGAGGTCCCTACGAGCAGTACTTC. The chain uses TRBV7-8 and TRBJ2-7; possible D gene TRBD2, 5 bases. Germline V gene lookup returns CDR1 SGHVS and CDR2 FQNEAQ. The CDR3 has 14 amino acids. V was trimmed by 2 bases and J by 2 bases, leaving 10 bases between them.

In DNA, the CDR3 is TGTGCCAGCAGCGAGCTGGGACTAGTAACAGATACGCAGTATTTT. Encoded protein: CASSELGLVTDTQYF. The chain employs TRBV9 and TRBJ2-3; 8 nucleotides match TRBD2. Germline lookup yields CDR1 SGDLS and CDR2 YYNGEE. There are 15 residues in the CDR3. J was trimmed by 3 bases and V by 3 bases; bases with no gene match: 6. The full variable domain, in which reference TRBV9 and TRBJ2-3 provide the parts outside the CDR3, is DSGVTQTPKHLITATGQRVTLRCSPRSGDLSVYWYQQSLDQGLQFLIQYYNGEERAKGNILERFSAQQFPDLHSELNLSSLELGDSALYFCASSELGLVTDTQYFGPGTRLTVL.

V gene TRBV10-3 combines with J gene TRBJ2-3, with 8 positions matching TRBD2. In germline, CDR1 is ENHRY, CDR2 SYGVKD. The V segment lost 6 bases and the J segment 5 bases; nucleotides outside the gene matches: 7. This CDR3 spans 14 amino acids. The CDR3 loop is CAIRERERVDTQYF. The CDR3 bases are TGTGCCATCAGGGAGCGGGAGAGGGTAGATACGCAGTATTTT.

The chain links TRBV28 to TRBJ1-5, with 8 nucleotides matching TRBD1. The ends lost 1 base at V and 0 bases at J; junction bases unmatched: 17. Germline V gene sequence: CDR1 MDHEN, CDR2 SYDVKM. The length of the CDR3 is 21 residues. The CDR3 here is CASSLFDRGQASPYSNQPQHF. In nucleotides, the CDR3 is TGTGCCAGCAGTTTATTTGACCGGGGACAGGCAAGCCCTTATAGCAATCAGCCCCAGCATTTT. Combining the CDR3 with reference TRBV28 and TRBJ1-5 gives the whole variable domain DVKVTQSSRYLVKRTGEKVFLECVQDMDHENMFWYRQDPGLGLRLIYFSYDVKMKEKGDIPEGYSVSREKKERFSLILESASTNQTSMYLCASSLFDRGQASPYSNQPQHFGDGTRLSIL.

The chain joins TRBV5-6 to TRBJ2-7, with D perhaps TRBD2 (5 bases). Trimming took 5 bases from V and 0 from J, leaving 15 bases between them. Germline V gene data show CDR1 as SGHDT and CDR2 as YYEEEE. The CDR3 loop spans 15 amino acids. CDR3: CASRLSSGGSYEQYF. The CDR3 DNA follows: TGTGCCAGCAGGTTAAGCAGCGGAGGCTCCTACGAGCAGTACTTC. The variable domain in full, completed from reference TRBV5-6 and TRBJ2-7, reads DAGVTQSPTHLIKTRGQQVTLRCSPKSGHDTVSWYQQALGQGPQFIFQYYEEEERQRGNFPDRFSGHQFPNYSSELNVNALLLGDSALYLCASRLSSGGSYEQYFGPGTRLTVT.

This chain links TRBV9 with TRBJ2-1; 7 nucleotides agree with TRBD1. The V gene's germline CDR1 is SGDLS and CDR2 YYNGEE. V was clipped by 4 bases and J by 0 bases; unmatched bases: 7. The CDR3 has 16 residues. The CDR3 coding sequence is TGTGCCAGCAGCCATAGACAGGGAAGCTCCTACAATGAGCAGTTCTTC. Translation gives CASSHRQGSSYNEQFF.

The V and J genes are TRBV5-1 and TRBJ2-7, with TRBD1 matching over 7 bases. The CDR3 has 15 residues. V lost 4 bases and J lost 0; bases outside the gene matches: 7. CDR1 and CDR2 from the germline V gene are SGHRS and YFSETQ. CDR3 sequence: CASSPETGTSYEQYF. The CDR3 DNA is TGCGCCAGCAGCCCTGAGACAGGGACCTCCTACGAGCAGTACTTC.

The chain couples TRBV4-1 to TRBJ2-5; D perhaps matches TRBD1 (5 bases). This CDR3 contains 18 residues. Germline V lookup: CDR1 MGHRA, CDR2 YSYEKL. Between the trimmed V and J ends, which lost 3 bases and 1 base, there was a span of 21 bases. The CDR3 nucleotides are TGCGCCAGCAGCCATCGGATCCGTGGGGCACGCATCCAAGAGACCCAGTACTTC. The encoded protein is CASSHRIRGARIQETQYF.

The table lists this clone with a count of one. The gene calls are TRBV30 and TRBJ2-7; a possible D gene is TRBD2 (6 bases). CDR1 and CDR2 from the germline V gene are GTSNPN and SVGIG (reference sequence). This CDR3 has 12 residues. V was clipped by 2 bases and J by 3 bases, with 8 bases between them. This CDR3 is CAWSRSGYEQYF. The CDR3 DNA follows: TGTGCCTGGAGTCGTAGCGGCTACGAGCAGTACTTC.

The chain is built from TRBV19 and TRBJ2-5, with D unclear. With 3 bases removed from V and 5 bases from J, the gap between germline ends came to 7 bases. The CDR3 sequence is 12 residues long. Germline loops: CDR1 LNHDA, CDR2 SQIVND (reference sequence). CDR3 sequence: CASSMFGETQYF. The CDR3 DNA reads as TGTGCCAGTAGTATGTTCGGGGAGACCCAGTACTTC.

The chain joins TRBV28 to TRBJ2-7; D not certain. This CDR3 has 14 residues. The germline CDR1 and CDR2 sequences are MDHEN and SYDVKM. With 5 bases removed from V and 4 bases from J, the gap between germline ends came to 15 bases. CDR3 loop: CASSAILGSYEQYF. CDR3 sequence (DNA): TGTGCCAGCAGTGCCATCCTCGGTAGTTACGAGCAGTACTTC.

V gene TRBV6-6 combines with J gene TRBJ1-2; 7 bases map to TRBD1. V was pared by 0 bases and J by 4 bases, with 5 bases of the junction left unmatched. Per the germline V gene, CDR1 is MNHNY and CDR2 is SVGAGI (reference sequence). The CDR3 has 15 residues. The CDR3 sequence: CASSYSLTGIYGYTF. The CDR3 nucleotides read TGTGCCAGCAGTTACTCGTTGACAGGGATCTATGGCTACACCTTC.

The gene calls are TRBV5-4 and TRBJ1-1; D might be TRBD1 (6 bases). CDR1 is SGHNT, CDR2 YYREEE, per germline (reference sequence). The CDR3 is 16 amino acids. The V and J ends lost 5 bases and 0 bases respectively, with 17 bases between them. CDR3 sequence (DNA): TGTGCCAGCAGAAGGACAGCGAGCCCTTTGAACACTGAAGCTTTCTTT. This gives the protein CASRRTASPLNTEAFF.

V and J are TRBV9 and TRBJ1-3, with D perhaps TRBD1 (5 bases). The germline CDR1 and CDR2 sequences are SGDLS and YYNGEE. Trimming took 3 bases from V and 2 from J, leaving 21 bases between them. The CDR3 runs to 18 residues. The CDR3 DNA reads as TGTGCCAGCAGCGGGGGGGTGGCAGGGCAACAGACTGGAAACACCATATATTTT. It specifies CASSGGVAGQQTGNTIYF.

The chain uses TRBV20-1 and TRBJ1-2, with 7 bases lining up with TRBD1. The CDR3 totals 11 residues. Per germline, CDR1 DFQATT and CDR2 SNEGSKA (reference sequence). V lost 6 bases and J lost 5; bases outside the gene matches: 3. The chain's CDR3 is CSARQGYGYTF. As DNA, the CDR3 is TGCAGTGCGAGACAGGGTTATGGCTACACCTTC.